This T cell receptor (beta chain) was found in a study of cytomegalovirus exposure and HLA in healthy donors listed by TCRdb under 2017. Describing the broader study: According to a later analysis, one platform produced both the roughly 110 validation repertoires and the 670 or so repertoires of the first cohort. The study aimed to test whether signatures of past pathogen exposure could be identified by cataloging public T cell receptors. A separate validation cohort of over a hundred different subjects was used in addition to the 666-subject first cohort. To predict cytomegalovirus infection status, the study combined high-throughput TCR immunosequencing, statistical association of individual TCRs with disease status, and machine learning. On the study overall, not on this receptor specifically: A later analysis found that TCRs clustered in the first cohort also tended to co-occur in the roughly 120 validation repertoires, with 94% of cluster scores above 0. The classifier was reported to diagnose cytomegalovirus status with high specificity and sensitivity in both the original and validation cohorts. A total of 164 TCR beta chains were listed by the study as associated with cytomegalovirus. Across donors, most TCR sequences were observed very rarely, whereas some public TCRs were present in many individuals. The authors suggested that the approach could potentially be generalized to other disease states and immunological phenotypes. A later analysis had no HLA typing for the validation cohort, so co-occurrence there was scored across all 130 or so repertoires. Three of the identified cytomegalovirus-associated TCR beta chains were confirmed in vitro to be specific for cytomegalovirus antigens.

Comment on this clone: No antigen is known for it. Base-call qualities are not available, and no considerably larger clone is one nucleotide away.

Library preparation employed the immunoSEQ multiplex PCR assay. Concerning the study's data processing: A statistical classification framework was built to diagnose cytomegalovirus status from the catalog of TCR beta chain sequences. Not all clones reach the TCRdb copy of this immuneACCESS table, which keeps in-frame sequences only. Checked studies attribute under half of the gap to unresolved V genes and leave the rest unexplained. V and J calls and clone size come straight from that table; D and trimming were deduced from the DNA. This sample comprises 90,000 or so clones, 75% to 90% of them detected only once. 20% of the sample belongs to the ten largest clones. V sheds 2 bases and J sheds 0 bases, leaving 14 bases between their ends. CDR1 and CDR2 were assigned from the germline V gene (reference sequence) as GTSNPN and SVGIG. Taken from cysteine to phenylalanine, the CDR3 has 16 residues. Just CDR3 DNA is preserved here, 48 bases in frame from base 1.

Donors formed part of the validation cohort, which comprised 120 subjects and was distinct from the first cohort of over 500 subjects. Material: PBMCs. The origin of this receptor is a young man in good health and CMV-seropositive. The chain uses TRBV30 and TRBJ1-5, and possibly TRBD1, on 6 matching bases. The nucleotide sequence reads TGTGCCTGGAGTCCCTTCGGACAGAATAGCAATCAGCCCCAGCATTTT. Its coded protein is CAWSPFGQNSNQPQHF.